These 15 T cell receptor beta chains share one sample of origin, sequenced in a study of molecular identifiers for immune sequencing clone quantification (dated by TCRdb to about 2018). Libraries were constructed by PCR. Sequenced on an Illumina HiSeq 4000. Starting from the raw public reads, TCRdb applied fastp trimming at Q25, assembled clones with MiXCR and retained in-frame beta chains. Rows are combined by CDR3 protein, so each entry shows the most common genes and DNA. For this sample there are 50,000 to 65,000 distinct CDR3 sequences; almost 25% appear just once. The ten largest account for approximately 1.9% of the sample. The sequenced sample consisted of naive CD8+ T cells from blood, with Jurkat cell RNA spiked in. The cell subset or site label, as the study defines it: FACS-sorted CD8+CD4-CCR7+CD45RA+ naive T cells. The receptors here all came from a human donor in good health. Some libraries in this study had Jurkat cell RNA spiked in.

This clonotype has at least ten counts. The chain uses TRBV29-1 and TRBJ2-5, with D possibly being TRBD1 (5 bases). This CDR3 has 15 amino acids. The V end was cut by 0 bases, the J end by 2 bases, with 13 bases between. The germline V gene encodes CDR1 SQVTM and CDR2 ANQGSEA. CDR3 sequence: CSVEDPAGLQETQYF. In DNA, the CDR3 is TGCAGCGTTGAAGATCCTGCAGGGCTTCAAGAGACCCAGTACTTC.

This clonotype was counted at least ten times. The chain uses TRBV5-1 and TRBJ1-1; D uncertain. The CDR3 extends over 18 amino acids. Germline CDR1 and CDR2: SGHRS and YFSETQ. Between the trimmed V and J ends, which lost 0 bases and 4 bases, there was a span of 22 bases. CDR3 sequence reads: CASSLASSRRAMGTEAFF. CDR3 in DNA: TGCGCCAGCAGCTTGGCGTCCAGTCGAAGGGCCATGGGCACTGAAGCTTTCTTT.

On this clonotype: Given a much more abundant clone one base away, this may be a read error. The CDR3 does not end in the conserved phenylalanine or tryptophan, so this is likely a read error. The chain uses TRBV5-1 and TRBJ1-1; no reliable D call. Germline-derived CDR1 and CDR2 are SGHRS and YFSETQ. The V and J ends lost 4 bases and 4 bases respectively, with 11 bases between them. The CDR3 runs 13 residues. The CDR3: CASSAYFGTEAFL. DNA for the CDR3: TGCGCCAGCAGCGCATACTTTGGCACTGAAGCTTTCTTA.

A remark on this clonotype: Given a much more abundant clone one base away, this may be a read error. Here the CDR3 reads CASSENPGGYQPQHF. The CDR3 DNA follows: TGTGCCAGCAGTGAAAATCCCGGGGGCTATCAGCCCCAGCATTTT. This sequence joins TRBV6-1 and TRBJ1-5; tentative D call: TRBD1 (6 bases). The CDR3 runs 15 residues. V gave up 2 bases and J gave up 5 bases, with 13 bases separating them. CDR1 MNHNS and CDR2 SASEGT come from the germline V gene.

This clonotype was observed at least ten times. The chain recombines TRBV28 with TRBJ2-7, with 10 nucleotides matching TRBD2. V gave up 6 bases and J gave up 6 bases; unmatched junction bases: 8. The CDR3 is 14 amino acids. Germline CDR1 MDHEN, CDR2 SYDVKM. The CDR3 spells CASRALAGVSEQYF. The CDR3 coding sequence is TGTGCCAGCAGAGCCCTAGCGGGAGTTAGCGAGCAGTACTTC.

This clonotype was observed at least ten times. This chain links TRBV15 with TRBJ2-7; D possibly uses TRBD1 or TRBD2 (7 bases each). Trimming pared 3 bases from V and 3 bases from J, leaving 27 bases between. The germline CDR1 and CDR2 sequences are LNHNV and YYDKDF (reference sequence). The CDR3 totals 19 residues. CDR3 in amino acids: CATSSPNLDRQGGIYEQYF. In DNA form, the CDR3 reads TGTGCCACCAGCAGTCCCAACCTAGATCGTCAGGGGGGGATCTACGAGCAGTACTTC.

This clonotype was counted at least ten times. This chain links TRBV13 with TRBJ2-3; maybe TRBD1 (6 bases). CDR1 is PRHDT, CDR2 FYEKMQ, per germline (reference sequence). CDR3 length: 16 amino acids. The V end lost 5 bases, the J end lost 3 bases, and 18 bases lay between the germline ends. The CDR3 DNA follows: TGTGCCAGCAGCCCACGCCGGACAGCGTTAACAGATACGCAGTATTTT. The encoded protein is CASSPRRTALTDTQYF. Together with reference TRBV13 and TRBJ2-3, the CDR3 gives the full variable domain: AAGVIQSPRHLIKEKRETATLKCYPIPRHDTVYWYQQGPGQDPQFLISFYEKMQSDKGSIPDRFSAQQFSDYHSELNMSSLELGDSALYFCASSPRRTALTDTQYFGPGTRLTVL.

As to this clonotype: A much larger clone is a single base away; this may be a read error. The chain has TRBV5-6 and TRBJ2-2; the D is unclear. This CDR3 comprises 12 residues. From germline, CDR1 is SGHDT and CDR2 YYEEEE. The CDR3 DNA follows: TGTGCCAGCGGCTTAAGCACCGGGGAGCTGTTTTTT. Its protein is CASGLSTGELFF.

CDR3 in DNA: TGCGCCAGCAGCCCGGCCCTCCAAGGGGGCAACTACGAGCAGTACTTC. It is translated as CASSPALQGGNYEQYF. The chain uses TRBV5-1 and TRBJ2-7; TRBD1 aligns across 7 bases. This CDR3 has 16 amino acids. Germline V gene sequence: CDR1 SGHRS, CDR2 YFSETQ. V shed 4 bases and J 3 bases; nucleotides not matched to a gene: 13. The full variable domain, in which reference TRBV5-1 and TRBJ2-7 provide the parts outside the CDR3, is KAGVTQTPRYLIKTRGQQVTLSCSPISGHRSVSWYQQTPGQGLQFLFEYFSETQRNKGNFPGRFSGRQFSNSRSEMNVSTLELGDSALYLCASSPALQGGNYEQYFGPGTRLTVT.

In its sample, this clonotype was seen a few times. The rearrangement uses TRBV11-2 and TRBJ2-1; D is unclear. CDR3 length: 13 residues. Germline V gene data show CDR1 as SGHAT and CDR2 as FQNNGV. V lost 5 bases and J 8 bases, leaving 13 bases between the germline ends. CDR3 amino acids: CASSPSFLYEQFF. The CDR3 DNA reads as TGTGCCAGCAGCCCCTCGTTTCTTTATGAGCAGTTCTTC. The full variable domain, with the rest looked up from reference TRBV11-2 and TRBJ2-1, is EAGVAQSPRYKIIEKRQSVAFWCNPISGHATLYWYQQILGQGPKLLIQFQNNGVVDDSQLPKDRFSAERLKGVDSTLKIQPAKLEDSAVYLCASSPSFLYEQFFGPGTRLTVL.

This chain links TRBV6-5 with TRBJ2-3; TRBD2 matches at 7 bases. This CDR3 is built from 14 residues. The V gene's germline CDR1 is MNHEY and CDR2 SVGAGI. With 10 bases clipped from V and 4 bases from J, the junction kept 11 bases outside the gene matches. The CDR3 nucleotides are TGTGCCACCGAAGAAGGCGGGAGCTCAGATACGCAGTATTTT. It translates to CATEEGGSSDTQYF.

This clonotype was found many times. The V and J genes are TRBV13 and TRBJ2-5; 8 nucleotides align to TRBD2. Germline V gene lookup returns CDR1 PRHDT and CDR2 FYEKMQ (reference sequence). J gave up 7 bases and V 5 bases, and 12 bases lay outside the gene matches. The CDR3 length is 15 residues. CDR3 residues: CASSPSTSEFRTQYF. CDR3 DNA: TGTGCCAGCAGCCCGTCGACTAGCGAATTCCGGACCCAGTACTTC.

In this sample, this clonotype turned up many times. The chain has TRBV12-3 or TRBV12-4 and TRBJ1-5; 8 bases fit TRBD1. The V and J ends lost 10 bases and 6 bases, in that order; junction bases with no gene match: 11. The length of the CDR3 is 14 residues. This CDR3 reads CATSGTGGLQPQHF. In DNA, the CDR3 is TGTGCCACATCCGGGACAGGCGGCCTTCAGCCCCAGCATTTT.

This clonotype was counted at least ten times. This chain links TRBV7-9 with TRBJ2-7; 8 nucleotides match TRBD1. The ends lost 1 base at V and 6 bases at J; junction bases unmatched: 8. Germline assignment: CDR1 SEHNR and CDR2 FQNEAQ (reference sequence). CDR3 length equals 15 residues. The CDR3 is CASSLGQGASPEQYF. Written as DNA, the CDR3 is TGTGCCAGCAGCTTAGGGCAGGGGGCATCCCCCGAGCAGTACTTC.

This clonotype was seen a few times. One base away lies a much larger clone, so this may be a sequencing read error. The chain couples TRBV12-3 or TRBV12-4 to TRBJ1-5; D is ambiguous. The CDR3 is 12 amino acids. CDR3 sequence reads: CASSPTNQPRHF. CDR3 nucleotides: TGTGCCAGCAGCCCGACAAATCAGCCCCGGCATTTT.